The rows below give T cell receptor beta chains drawn from one sample of a study of shared T cell receptors in the human thymus. The method was immunoSEQ multiplex PCR; TCRdb's version includes in-frame clones alone and lacks a portion of them. Among some 700,000 clones listed, 70% to 90% were seen once. The sample was also reused in another study, on human thymus T cells.

The specimen sequenced was thymocytes. The receptors originated from a girl under three years old with a congenital heart defect. Both conserved end residues are part of each CDR3. The D gene is left open where the match is weak. Expanded clones get a size class; other rows say once, few or many, or leave the size out.

clone_size: NA
j_call: TRBJ2-6
d_call: TRBD1
v_call: TRBV5-6
cdr3_nt: TGTGCCAGCAGCTTGAGGGGACAGGGGGCGCTTGGGGCCAACGTCCTGACTTTC
cdr3_aa: CASSLRGQGALGANVLTF

clone_size: NA
j_call: TRBJ1-3
d_call: NA
v_call: TRBV4-1
cdr3_nt: TGCGCCAGCAGCCAAGCAGGGGCTCCAAACTCTGGAAACACCATATATTTT
cdr3_aa: CASSQAGAPNSGNTIYF

clone_size: NA
j_call: TRBJ2-7
d_call: NA
v_call: TRBV20-1
cdr3_nt: TGCAGTGCTTTCCGTTCGTCCGAGCAGTACTTC
cdr3_aa: CSAFRSSEQYF

clone_size: NA
j_call: TRBJ2-3
d_call: TRBD1
v_call: TRBV14
cdr3_nt: TGTGCCAGCAGCCAAGAATGGCCGACAGGGTATATGTATTTT
cdr3_aa: CASSQEWPTGYMYF

clone_size: NA
j_call: TRBJ2-1
d_call: NA
v_call: TRBV28
cdr3_nt: TGTGCCAGCAGTTGGCGGAGACAGGATGGGGCATATGAGCAGTTCTTC
cdr3_aa: CASSWRRQDGAYEQFF

clone_size: few
j_call: TRBJ2-7
d_call: NA
v_call: TRBV7-3
cdr3_nt: TGTGCCAGCAGCTCCGGAACAGGGACGGGCGAGCAGTACTTC
cdr3_aa: CASSSGTGTGEQYF

clone_size: NA
j_call: TRBJ2-5
d_call: NA
v_call: TRBV2
cdr3_nt: TGTGCCAGCACCGAAGAGCACCAAGAGACCCAGTACTTC
cdr3_aa: CASTEEHQETQYF

clone_size: NA
j_call: TRBJ2-3
d_call: TRBD2
v_call: TRBV11-2
cdr3_nt: TGTGCCAGCAGCTCAATCGGGGGGTTGGCAGATACGCAGTATTTT
cdr3_aa: CASSSIGGLADTQYF

clone_size: NA
j_call: TRBJ2-1
d_call: NA
v_call: TRBV14
cdr3_nt: TGTGCCAGCAGCCACATACAGGAGGGGGCAGGGAATGAGCAGTTCTTC
cdr3_aa: CASSHIQEGAGNEQFF

clone_size: NA
j_call: TRBJ2-7
d_call: NA
v_call: TRBV4-1
cdr3_nt: TGCGCCAGCAGCCAAGAAAACAGGTACGAGCAGTACTTC
cdr3_aa: CASSQENRYEQYF

clone_size: NA
j_call: TRBJ1-1
d_call: NA
v_call: TRBV5-1
cdr3_nt: TGCGCCAGCAGCTTGGAACAGGGCGGCCCTGAAGCTTTCTTT
cdr3_aa: CASSLEQGGPEAFF

clone_size: NA
j_call: TRBJ1-1
d_call: NA
v_call: TRBV4-1
cdr3_nt: TGCGCCAGCAGCGTCCATCGTCTTAGACCGGGTCGAGGCACTGAAGCTTTCTTT
cdr3_aa: CASSVHRLRPGRGTEAFF

clone_size: NA
j_call: TRBJ2-6
d_call: TRBD2
v_call: TRBV5-1
cdr3_nt: TGCGCCAGCAGCTTGGTAGCGGGGGTATATGGGGCCAACGTCCTGACTTTC
cdr3_aa: CASSLVAGVYGANVLTF

clone_size: NA
j_call: TRBJ1-2
d_call: TRBD1
v_call: TRBV4-3
cdr3_nt: TGCGCCAGCAGCCAAGACATACGGGACAGCAGTGGCTACACCTTC
cdr3_aa: CASSQDIRDSSGYTF

clone_size: NA
j_call: TRBJ2-5
d_call: TRBD1
v_call: TRBV29-1
cdr3_nt: TGCAGCGTTGACCGGACAGGGTGGGAGACCCAGTACTTC
cdr3_aa: CSVDRTGWETQYF

clone_size: NA
j_call: TRBJ2-1
d_call: NA
v_call: TRBV5-1
cdr3_nt: TGCGCCAGCAGCTTGCCTGGATGTAAGTTGGGGCTAGGCAATGAGCAGTTCTTC
cdr3_aa: CASSLPGCKLGLGNEQFF

clone_size: NA
j_call: TRBJ2-7
d_call: NA
v_call: TRBV10-3
cdr3_nt: TGTGCCATCAGTGAGTTAAGGCCCTTAAGACTCTACGAGCAGTACTTC
cdr3_aa: CAISELRPLRLYEQYF

clone_size: NA
j_call: TRBJ2-7
d_call: TRBD2
v_call: TRBV7-8
cdr3_nt: TGTGCCAGCAGCTTACTGGCGGGGGGATCCTACGAGCAGTACTTC
cdr3_aa: CASSLLAGGSYEQYF

clone_size: NA
j_call: TRBJ2-7
d_call: TRBD1
v_call: TRBV5-1
cdr3_nt: TGCGCCAGCAGCCTGCTGGACAGGGGACCCTACGAGCAGTACTTC
cdr3_aa: CASSLLDRGPYEQYF

clone_size: NA
j_call: TRBJ2-5
d_call: TRBD2
v_call: TRBV6-5
cdr3_nt: TGTGCCAGCAGTTACGGGCGGGGGGGCACAGAGACCCAGTACTTC
cdr3_aa: CASSYGRGGTETQYF

clone_size: NA
j_call: TRBJ1-3
d_call: NA
v_call: TRBV19
cdr3_nt: TGTGCCAGTAGTATGAGAGAAACTGGAAACACCATATATTTT
cdr3_aa: CASSMRETGNTIYF

clone_size: once
j_call: TRBJ1-6
d_call: NA
v_call: TRBV4-2
cdr3_nt: TGTGCCAGCAGCCAAGTTTCGGCCGGGGTCAATTCACCCCTCCACTTT
cdr3_aa: CASSQVSAGVNSPLHF

clone_size: NA
j_call: TRBJ2-5
d_call: NA
v_call: TRBV21-1
cdr3_nt: TGTGCCAGCAGCAAAGTGGGAGGGCAAGAGACCCAGTACTTC
cdr3_aa: CASSKVGGQETQYF

clone_size: NA
j_call: TRBJ2-3
d_call: TRBD1
v_call: TRBV9
cdr3_nt: TGTGCCAGCAGCGTAGCCGTTGGACGGACAGGGCAGAAGGAAAGCGATACGCAGTATTTT
cdr3_aa: CASSVAVGRTGQKESDTQYF

clone_size: NA
j_call: TRBJ2-1
d_call: TRBD2
v_call: TRBV7-4
cdr3_nt: TGTGCCAGCAGCCCCCCAGGCAGCGGGGGACGCTTGGGCGAGCAGTTCTTC
cdr3_aa: CASSPPGSGGRLGEQFF

clone_size: NA
j_call: TRBJ1-2
d_call: TRBD1
v_call: TRBV5-1
cdr3_nt: TGCGCCAGCAGCGGCTCCCGGGACAGGGTTTATGGCTACACCTTC
cdr3_aa: CASSGSRDRVYGYTF

clone_size: NA
j_call: TRBJ1-5
d_call: TRBD1
v_call: TRBV2
cdr3_nt: TGTGCCAGCAGTGACGGGGACAGGGGCCGCAGCCAGCCCCAGCATTTT
cdr3_aa: CASSDGDRGRSQPQHF

clone_size: few
j_call: TRBJ2-7
d_call: NA
v_call: TRBV5-1
cdr3_nt: TGCGCCAGCAGGTCTACAGTCTACGAGCAGTACTTC
cdr3_aa: CASRSTVYEQYF

clone_size: NA
j_call: TRBJ1-2
d_call: NA
v_call: TRBV6-6
cdr3_nt: TGTGCCAGCAGTTACTTACTGGCAGGGTATGGCTACACCTTC
cdr3_aa: CASSYLLAGYGYTF

clone_size: NA
j_call: TRBJ2-3
d_call: TRBD1
v_call: TRBV5-1
cdr3_nt: TGCGCCAGCAGCTTGGTAGGGACAGGAGTTTTGGATACGCAGTATTTT
cdr3_aa: CASSLVGTGVLDTQYF

clone_size: NA
j_call: TRBJ1-4
d_call: NA
v_call: TRBV6-6
cdr3_nt: TGTGCCAGCAGCCGAAGGGGGAGTAATGAAAAACTGTTTTTT
cdr3_aa: CASSRRGSNEKLFF

clone_size: NA
j_call: TRBJ1-1
d_call: NA
v_call: TRBV4-1
cdr3_nt: TGCGCCAGCAGCCCCCAGGTCATTCGGAACACTGAAGCTTTCTTT
cdr3_aa: CASSPQVIRNTEAFF

clone_size: NA
j_call: TRBJ1-1
d_call: NA
v_call: TRBV15
cdr3_nt: TGTGCCACCAGCCCTCACCGGGGGGACAACACTGAAGCTTTCTTT
cdr3_aa: CATSPHRGDNTEAFF

clone_size: NA
j_call: TRBJ1-3
d_call: NA
v_call: TRBV29-1
cdr3_nt: TGCAGCGTTGCCACTGACATCTCTGGAAACACCATATATTTT
cdr3_aa: CSVATDISGNTIYF

clone_size: NA
j_call: TRBJ1-2
d_call: NA
v_call: TRBV10-3
cdr3_nt: TGTGCCATCAGTGAAGCGGAGAACAGTAACTATGGCTACACCTTC
cdr3_aa: CAISEAENSNYGYTF

clone_size: once
j_call: TRBJ2-3
d_call: NA
v_call: TRBV7-2
cdr3_nt: TGTGCCAGCAGCTCCGGCCCCGGGAGCACAGATACGCAGTATTTT
cdr3_aa: CASSSGPGSTDTQYF

clone_size: NA
j_call: TRBJ1-2
d_call: NA
v_call: TRBV4-3
cdr3_nt: TGCGCCAGCAGCCCTCCTTTAAGTTACGGGAGACCAGGAGGCTACACCTTC
cdr3_aa: CASSPPLSYGRPGGYTF

clone_size: NA
j_call: TRBJ2-2
d_call: TRBD2
v_call: TRBV9
cdr3_nt: TGTGCCAGCAGCCTCCGACTAGCGGGCGAGGCCAGTAACACCGGGGAGCTGTTTTTT
cdr3_aa: CASSLRLAGEASNTGELFF

clone_size: once
j_call: TRBJ2-5
d_call: NA
v_call: TRBV5-1
cdr3_nt: TGCGCCAGCATGGCGGAGCAAGAGACCCAGTACTTC
cdr3_aa: CASMAEQETQYF

clone_size: NA
j_call: TRBJ1-2
d_call: TRBD1
v_call: TRBV6-5
cdr3_nt: TGTGCCAGCAGTCCGGACAGGGGGCACGGCTACACCTTC
cdr3_aa: CASSPDRGHGYTF

clone_size: NA
j_call: TRBJ1-4
d_call: NA
v_call: TRBV9
cdr3_nt: TGTGCCGGCAGCGAACGGGACAACGCAACTAATGAAAAACTGTTTTTT
cdr3_aa: CAGSERDNATNEKLFF

clone_size: NA
j_call: TRBJ1-2
d_call: TRBD1
v_call: TRBV6-6
cdr3_nt: TGTGCCAGCAGTTACTCGACTGGACAGGGCTCTTACACCTTC
cdr3_aa: CASSYSTGQGSYTF

clone_size: NA
j_call: TRBJ2-2
d_call: NA
v_call: TRBV7-2
cdr3_nt: TGTGCCAGCAGCTTAGGAGGTCGGGGGAAGGCCGGGGAGCTGTTTTTT
cdr3_aa: CASSLGGRGKAGELFF

clone_size: NA
j_call: TRBJ1-2
d_call: TRBD1
v_call: TRBV6-5
cdr3_nt: TGTGCCAGCAGTCCCAAGCTGGACAGGGACGGCTACACCTTC
cdr3_aa: CASSPKLDRDGYTF

clone_size: NA
j_call: TRBJ2-7
d_call: NA
v_call: TRBV19
cdr3_nt: TGTGCCAGCACCCCCGGTCCGGACAGTACAACCTACGAGCAGTACTTC
cdr3_aa: CASTPGPDSTTYEQYF

clone_size: NA
j_call: TRBJ2-5
d_call: TRBD1
v_call: TRBV4-3
cdr3_nt: TGCGCCAGCAGCCAAGACAGGGGGCTCTATTTGCGTGGGGAGACCCAGTACTTC
cdr3_aa: CASSQDRGLYLRGETQYF

clone_size: NA
j_call: TRBJ1-6
d_call: TRBD1
v_call: TRBV4-3
cdr3_nt: TGCGCCAGCAGCCGCGCACAGGGGTACTCCTATAATTCACCCCTCCACTTT
cdr3_aa: CASSRAQGYSYNSPLHF

clone_size: NA
j_call: TRBJ1-6
d_call: NA
v_call: TRBV27
cdr3_nt: TGTGCCAGCAGAGCAGCGGAGGCTAATTCACCCCTCCACTTT
cdr3_aa: CASRAAEANSPLHF

clone_size: NA
j_call: TRBJ1-1
d_call: TRBD1
v_call: TRBV14
cdr3_nt: TGTGCCAGCAGCCACTATAAAAAAACAGGGGGTGGGTTGGCTTTCTTT
cdr3_aa: CASSHYKKTGGGLAFF

clone_size: few
j_call: TRBJ1-6
d_call: TRBD1
v_call: TRBV19
cdr3_nt: TGTGCCAGTAGTCGAGACAGGGGTACACCCCTCCACTTT
cdr3_aa: CASSRDRGTPLHF

clone_size: once
j_call: TRBJ2-2
d_call: NA
v_call: TRBV7-2
cdr3_nt: TGTGCCAGCAGCCCAGGACAGCATAACACCGGGGAGCTGTTTTTT
cdr3_aa: CASSPGQHNTGELFF

clone_size: NA
j_call: TRBJ1-4
d_call: TRBD1
v_call: TRBV6-6
cdr3_nt: TGTGCCAGCAGGCTGAGGTCCCGACAGGGGGGTGAAAAACTGTTTTTT
cdr3_aa: CASRLRSRQGGEKLFF

clone_size: NA
j_call: TRBJ1-6
d_call: NA
v_call: TRBV5-6
cdr3_nt: TGTGCCAGCAGCACGGGACTCGGCTCCTATAATTCACCCCTCCACTTT
cdr3_aa: CASSTGLGSYNSPLHF

clone_size: NA
j_call: TRBJ1-5
d_call: TRBD1
v_call: TRBV29-1
cdr3_nt: TGCAGCGCCCAGACAGGGGGGAATCAGCCCCAGCATTTT
cdr3_aa: CSAQTGGNQPQHF

clone_size: NA
j_call: TRBJ1-5
d_call: TRBD1
v_call: TRBV14
cdr3_nt: TGTGCCAGCCGGGACAGGTATAGCAATCAGCCCCAGCATTTT
cdr3_aa: CASRDRYSNQPQHF

clone_size: NA
j_call: TRBJ1-3
d_call: TRBD1
v_call: TRBV2
cdr3_nt: TGTGCCAGCACCCGGACAGGGCGCTCTGGAAACACCATATATTTT
cdr3_aa: CASTRTGRSGNTIYF

clone_size: once
j_call: TRBJ1-2
d_call: TRBD1
v_call: TRBV11-2
cdr3_nt: TGTGCCAGCAGCACGCGACAGGGGCTTGCCTATGGCTACACCTTC
cdr3_aa: CASSTRQGLAYGYTF

clone_size: NA
j_call: TRBJ2-1
d_call: TRBD1
v_call: TRBV7-6
cdr3_nt: TGTGCCAGCAGCTTAAGGACAGGGCCTCCCTCCTACAATGAGCAGTTCTTC
cdr3_aa: CASSLRTGPPSYNEQFF

clone_size: few
j_call: TRBJ1-1
d_call: TRBD1
v_call: TRBV6-5
cdr3_nt: TGTGCCAGCAGCCATGACAGGGAAGGCACTGAAGCTTTCTTT
cdr3_aa: CASSHDREGTEAFF